Below are 22 T cell receptor beta chains sequenced from a single sample in a study of shared clonotypes between healthy human individuals. Naive CD8 cells comprised CD45RO-negative, CCR7-positively selected cells, excluding terminally differentiated effector memory CD45RA+ cells. Sequenced by immunoSEQ multiplex PCR; TCRdb stores in-frame clones only, minus some. The data show around 2,000,000 clones, about 95% seen once. The source material was naive CD8+ T cells sorted from blood. These receptors were taken from a man aged 18 to 30 in good health.

This chain links TRBV19 with TRBJ2-7; D is perhaps TRBD2 (5 bases). The germline V gene has CDR1 LNHDA and CDR2 SQIVND (reference sequence). The V gene lost 4 bases and the J gene lost 3 bases, with 13 bases spanning the gap. This CDR3 spans 14 amino acids. This chain's CDR3 is CASSTGWSHYEQYF. CDR3 DNA sequence: TGTGCCAGTAGTACGGGGTGGTCACACTACGAGCAGTACTTC.

The chain joins TRBV30 to TRBJ1-1; D remains ambiguous. This CDR3 contains 13 residues. Trimming stripped 5 bases from V and 1 base from J, with 11 bases between. Germline CDR1 reads GTSNPN; CDR2 reads SVGIG (reference sequence). CDR3 sequence reads: CAWGMGWNTEAFF. The CDR3, as DNA: TGTGCCTGGGGGATGGGGTGGAACACTGAAGCTTTCTTT.

Concerning this clone itself: The sample has other DNA sequences that encode this CDR3 too. V is TRBV27 and J is TRBJ2-1; perhaps TRBD1 as D (5 bases). The germline V gene has CDR1 MNHEY and CDR2 SMNVEV (reference sequence). V dropped 4 bases and J dropped 1 base, with 8 bases sitting between them. The CDR3 runs 14 residues. CDR3 in DNA: TGTGCCAGCAGTTCTCAGGGATCCTACAATGAGCAGTTCTTC. Translating it yields CASSSQGSYNEQFF.

The chain employs TRBV9 and TRBJ2-5; 9 bases align to TRBD2. The germline gives CDR1 SGDLS, CDR2 YYNGEE. This CDR3 spans 15 amino acids. V gave up 0 bases and J gave up 0 bases; unmatched junction bases: 0. CDR3 protein: CASSVGLADQETQYF. CDR3 coding DNA: TGTGCCAGCAGCGTAGGACTAGCGGACCAAGAGACCCAGTACTTC.

J is TRBJ1-1 and V is TRBV13; unclear D gene. V shed 4 bases and J shed 6 bases, with 18 bases lying between them. Germline V gene sequence: CDR1 PRHDT, CDR2 FYEKMQ (reference sequence). CDR3 length: 15 residues. CDR3 in DNA: TGTGCCAGCAGCTCCGGCCCAACGGGGATCGCTGAAGCTTTCTTT. Translated, it gives CASSSGPTGIAEAFF.

The V gene is TRBV5-4, the J gene TRBJ2-7; D remains unclear. V lost 0 bases to trimming and J lost 4 bases, with 5 bases between them. The CDR3 totals 12 residues. The germline gives CDR1 SGHNT, CDR2 YYREEE (reference sequence). Here the CDR3 reads CASSLGIYEQYF. The CDR3 DNA sequence: TGTGCCAGCAGCTTGGGTATTTACGAGCAGTACTTC.

The rearrangement links TRBV6-5 to TRBJ2-2; tentative D call: TRBD2 (6 bases). V was cut by 6 bases and J by 4 bases, with 15 bases left in between. The germline V gene has CDR1 MNHEY and CDR2 SVGAGI. The CDR3 length is 15 residues. CDR3 sequence: CASSLLEEGTGELFF. In DNA form, the CDR3 reads TGTGCCAGCAGCCTACTGGAGGAGGGCACCGGGGAGCTGTTTTTT.

The chain has TRBV5-1 and TRBJ1-2; a possible D gene is TRBD1 (6 bases). Germline CDR1 and CDR2: SGHRS and YFSETQ. CDR3 length: 15 residues. Trimming took 0 bases from V and 3 from J, leaving 12 bases between them. In DNA, the CDR3 is TGCGCCAGCAGCTTGGGGCAGGGGATGGACTATGGCTACACCTTC. It is translated as CASSLGQGMDYGYTF.

The genes are TRBV19 and TRBJ2-1, with D uncertain. Germline V gene data show CDR1 as LNHDA and CDR2 as SQIVND (reference sequence). The CDR3 has 13 amino acids. Trimming took off 6 bases at V and 2 bases at J, with 8 bases between the two ends. The CDR3 loop is CASSQGPYNEQFF. In DNA, the CDR3 is TGTGCCAGTAGCCAAGGGCCCTACAATGAGCAGTTCTTC.

This chain links TRBV5-4 with TRBJ2-3; D tentatively fits TRBD1 or TRBD2 (5 bases each). Germline assignment: CDR1 SGHNT and CDR2 YYREEE (reference sequence). V shed 5 bases and J shed 2 bases, with 9 bases lying between them. This CDR3 is 13 amino acids long. CDR3 coding DNA: TGTGCCAGCAGTTGGGGGACCACAGATACGCAGTATTTT. Residues: CASSWGTTDTQYF. Full variable domain (missing parts from reference TRBV5-4 and TRBJ2-3): ETGVTQSPTHLIKTRGQQVTLRCSSQSGHNTVSWYQQALGQGPQFIFQYYREEENGRGNFPPRFSGLQFPNYSSELNVNALELDDSALYLCASSWGTTDTQYFGPGTRLTVL.

The gene calls are TRBV27 and TRBJ1-1; no definite D call. Between the trimmed V and J ends, which lost 4 bases and 2 bases, there was a span of 8 bases. Per the germline V gene, CDR1 is MNHEY and CDR2 is SMNVEV (reference sequence). The CDR3 has 13 amino acids. CDR3 DNA: TGTGCCAGCAGTTGGGAGGGCAACACTGAAGCTTTCTTT. Translation gives CASSWEGNTEAFF.

The rearrangement uses TRBV6-6 and TRBJ2-3, with TRBD2 identical over 10 bases. The germline V gene has CDR1 MNHNY and CDR2 SVGAGI (reference sequence). Trimming cost V 0 bases and J 6 bases; bases outside gene matches: 3. The CDR3 contains 15 residues. The CDR3 DNA reads as TGTGCCAGCAGTTACTCAAGCGGGGGGGGTGATACGCAGTATTTT. Residues: CASSYSSGGGDTQYF.

J is TRBJ2-7 and V is TRBV21-1; the table gives TRBD1 as D, unverified against the DNA. TRBV21-1 is annotated as a pseudogene. This CDR3 spans 17 amino acids. The CDR3 DNA follows: TGTGCCAGCAGCAAAGAGAGGGGGTCCCAGGCTTCCTACGAGCAGTACTTC. It is translated as CASSKERGSQASYEQYF.

This chain joins TRBV4-1 and TRBJ2-2; no clear D gene. The length of the CDR3 is 15 residues. V shed 5 bases and J shed 1 base, with 11 bases lying between them. Germline V gives CDR1 MGHRA, CDR2 YSYEKL. CDR3 sequence reads: CASSSLAVNTGELFF. The CDR3 DNA sequence: TGCGCCAGCAGCAGCCTGGCAGTGAACACCGGGGAGCTGTTTTTT.

The gene calls are TRBV28 and TRBJ1-2, with no clear D. Trimming shortened V by 8 bases and J by 6 bases, and 28 bases separated the two germline ends. Germline values: CDR1 MDHEN, CDR2 SYDVKM. This CDR3 spans 17 amino acids. CDR3 sequence reads: CASASTQERSISNGYTF. CDR3 nucleotides: TGTGCCAGCGCTTCTACCCAGGAGAGGTCCATCTCTAATGGCTACACCTTC.

As concerns this clone: Additional DNA sequences in this sample encode the identical CDR3. The rearrangement uses TRBV5-1 and TRBJ1-6; D remains unclear. Germline V gene lookup returns CDR1 SGHRS and CDR2 YFSETQ. The V gene lost 5 bases and the J gene lost 7 bases, with 16 bases spanning the gap. CDR3 length: 15 amino acids. This CDR3 reads CASSLTPGGNSPLHF. CDR3 bases: TGCGCCAGCAGTCTAACACCCGGAGGCAATTCACCCCTCCACTTT.

The J gene is TRBJ2-5, the V gene TRBV10-3; D gene ambiguous. Germline V gene data show CDR1 as ENHRY and CDR2 as SYGVKD. This CDR3 contains 13 residues. Trimming stripped 4 bases from V and 2 bases from J, with 8 bases between. The CDR3 loop reads CAISGSIQETQYF. CDR3 nucleotides: TGTGCCATCAGTGGGTCTATACAAGAGACCCAGTACTTC.

The chain couples TRBV7-9 to TRBJ2-7; the D is unclear. V lost 5 bases and J 3 bases, leaving 14 bases between the germline ends. The length of the CDR3 is 14 residues. CDR1 is SEHNR, CDR2 FQNEAQ, per germline (reference sequence). CDR3 nucleotides: TGTGCCAGCAGCCTCGATGAGCTTATCTACGAGCAGTACTTC. This sequence encodes CASSLDELIYEQYF.

V usage is TRBV14 and J usage is TRBJ2-7, with D perhaps matching TRBD1 (5 bases). Per germline, CDR1 SGHDN and CDR2 FVKESK. The CDR3 spans 14 residues. The V and J ends lost 2 bases and 0 bases respectively, with 8 bases between them. This chain's CDR3 is CASSQFDSSYEQYF. The DNA for the CDR3 is TGTGCCAGCAGCCAATTCGACAGCTCCTACGAGCAGTACTTC.

The chain joins TRBV4-1 to TRBJ1-5; possible D gene TRBD1, 6 bases. Germline CDR1 reads MGHRA; CDR2 reads YSYEKL. The CDR3 is made up of 13 amino acids. Trimming cost V 0 bases and J 9 bases, with 9 bases left between them. The CDR3, as DNA: TGCGCCAGCAGCCAAGATCCCAGGGGGCCCCAGCATTTT. Translated: CASSQDPRGPQHF.

Details on this clone: Other nucleotide sequences in the sample specify the same CDR3. The rearrangement joins TRBV27 to TRBJ2-7, with TRBD2 matching over 12 bases. The CDR3 extends over 14 amino acids. The germline V gene encodes CDR1 MNHEY and CDR2 SMNVEV (reference sequence). The J segment lost 4 bases and the V segment lost 3 bases, leaving 1 base of the junction unmatched. This chain's CDR3 is CASSLTSGGYEQYF. The CDR3 DNA reads as TGTGCCAGCAGTTTGACTAGCGGGGGATACGAGCAGTACTTC.

V gene TRBV11-2 combines with J gene TRBJ2-7, with D possibly being TRBD1 (6 bases). Trimming took off 7 bases at V and 1 base at J, with 17 bases between the two ends. Germline V gene sequence: CDR1 SGHAT, CDR2 FQNNGV. The CDR3 runs 15 residues. DNA for the CDR3: TGTGCCAGCACCATATCCGGGACACAGTCCTACGAGCAGTACTTC. Translated: CASTISGTQSYEQYF.